This T cell receptor beta chain was captured by sequencing in a study of PD-1 blockade in classical Hodgkin lymphoma. Study-level points and caveats: Patients starting nivolumab less than 1 year after ASCT had lower diversity and were excluded from later analyses. Possible causes of repertoire differences, disease activity or prior therapy, remain undefined. Complete responders possessed baseline diversity comparable to newly diagnosed patients.

Of note for this clone: The target antigen is unknown.

Only in-frame clones appear in the TCRdb table, and some are missing; sequencing was by immunoSEQ multiplex PCR. The sample lists about 97,000 clones, 65% to 85% seen once, with over 9% in the top ten. J was trimmed by 5 bases and V by 2 bases; bases with no gene match: 1. CDR3 size: 15 residues. Germline V lookup: CDR1 MNHEY, CDR2 SVGAGI. In every patient, relapse followed autologous stem cell transplantation, while exposure to brentuximab vedotin differed. Sequences were derived from peripheral blood mononuclear cells (PBMCs), sampled at baseline. The clonotype comes from a human donor with classical Hodgkin lymphoma. The chain recombines TRBV6-5 with TRBJ2-2; 11 bases are shared with TRBD1. CDR3 loop: CASSYGQGATGELFF. The CDR3 nucleotides read TGTGCCAGCAGTTACGGACAGGGGGCGACCGGGGAGCTGTTTTTT.